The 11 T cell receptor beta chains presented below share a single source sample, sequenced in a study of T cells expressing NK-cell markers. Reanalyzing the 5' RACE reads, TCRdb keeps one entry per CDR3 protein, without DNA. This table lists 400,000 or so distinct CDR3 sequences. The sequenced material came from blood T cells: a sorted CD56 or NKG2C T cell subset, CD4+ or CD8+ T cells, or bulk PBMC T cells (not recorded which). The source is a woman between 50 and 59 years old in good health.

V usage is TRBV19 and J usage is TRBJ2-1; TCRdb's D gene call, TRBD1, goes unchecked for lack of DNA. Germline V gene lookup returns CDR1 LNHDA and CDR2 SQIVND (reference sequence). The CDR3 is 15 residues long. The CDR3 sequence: CASSLDRDNYNEQFF. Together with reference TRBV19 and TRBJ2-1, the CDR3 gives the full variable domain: DGGITQSPKYLFRKEGQNVTLSCEQNLNHDAMYWYRQDPGQGLRLIYYSQIVNDFQKGDIAEGYSVSREKKESFPLTVTSAQKNPTAFYLCASSLDRDNYNEQFFGPGTRLTVL.

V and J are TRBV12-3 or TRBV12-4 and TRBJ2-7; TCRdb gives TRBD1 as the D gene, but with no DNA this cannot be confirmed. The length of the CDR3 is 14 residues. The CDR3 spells CASRVGARSGEQYF.

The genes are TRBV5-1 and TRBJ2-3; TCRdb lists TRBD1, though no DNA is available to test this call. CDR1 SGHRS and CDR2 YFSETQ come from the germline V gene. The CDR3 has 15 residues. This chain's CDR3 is CASSLALHRGDTQYF.

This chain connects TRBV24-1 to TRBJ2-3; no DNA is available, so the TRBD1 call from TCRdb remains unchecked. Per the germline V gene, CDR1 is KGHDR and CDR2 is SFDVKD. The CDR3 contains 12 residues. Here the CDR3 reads CATAGIAYTQYF.

This CDR3 reads CASSPKRNTEAFF. The chain links TRBV14 to TRBJ1-1. This CDR3 is built from 13 residues. CDR1 and CDR2 from the germline V gene are SGHDN and FVKESK.

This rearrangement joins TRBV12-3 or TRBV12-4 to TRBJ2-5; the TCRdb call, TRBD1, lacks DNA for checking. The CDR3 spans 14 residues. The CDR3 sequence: CASGAGGAWETQYF.

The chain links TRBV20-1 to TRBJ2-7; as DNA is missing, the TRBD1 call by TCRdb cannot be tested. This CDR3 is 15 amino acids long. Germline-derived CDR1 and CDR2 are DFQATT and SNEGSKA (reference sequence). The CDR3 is CSARDVRTGTYEQYF.

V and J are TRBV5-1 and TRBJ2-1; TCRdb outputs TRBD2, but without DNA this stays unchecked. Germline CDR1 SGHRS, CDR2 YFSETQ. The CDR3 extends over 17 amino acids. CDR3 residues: CASSHNLFSGSSNEQFF. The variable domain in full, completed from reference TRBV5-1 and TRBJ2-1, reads KAGVTQTPRYLIKTRGQQVTLSCSPISGHRSVSWYQQTPGQGLQFLFEYFSETQRNKGNFPGRFSGRQFSNSRSEMNVSTLELGDSALYLCASSHNLFSGSSNEQFFGPGTRLTVL.

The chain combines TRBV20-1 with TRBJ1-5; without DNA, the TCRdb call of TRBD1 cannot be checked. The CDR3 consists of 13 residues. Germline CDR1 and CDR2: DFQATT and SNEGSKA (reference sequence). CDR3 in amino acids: CSAETGMDQPQHF.

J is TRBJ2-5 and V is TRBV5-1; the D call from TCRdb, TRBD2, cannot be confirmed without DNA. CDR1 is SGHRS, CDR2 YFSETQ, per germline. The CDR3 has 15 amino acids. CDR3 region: CASSPGTSALETQYF.

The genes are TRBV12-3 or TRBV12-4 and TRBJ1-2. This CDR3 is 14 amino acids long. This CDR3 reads CASSPLGDAYGYTF.